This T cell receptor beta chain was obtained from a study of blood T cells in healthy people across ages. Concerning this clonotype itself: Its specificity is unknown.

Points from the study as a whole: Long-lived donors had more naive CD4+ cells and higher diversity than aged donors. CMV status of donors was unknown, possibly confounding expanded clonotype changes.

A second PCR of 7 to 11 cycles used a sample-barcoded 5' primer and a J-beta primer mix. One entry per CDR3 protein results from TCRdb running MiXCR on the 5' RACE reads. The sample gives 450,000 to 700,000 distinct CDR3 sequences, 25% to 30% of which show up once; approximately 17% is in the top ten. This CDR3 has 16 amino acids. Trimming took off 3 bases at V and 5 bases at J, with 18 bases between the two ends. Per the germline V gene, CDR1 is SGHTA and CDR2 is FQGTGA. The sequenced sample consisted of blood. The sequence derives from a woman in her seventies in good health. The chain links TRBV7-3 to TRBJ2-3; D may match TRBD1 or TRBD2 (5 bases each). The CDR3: CASSLGTPPGGDTQYF. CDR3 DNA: TGTGCCAGCAGCTTGGGGACCCCACCTGGGGGAGATACGCAGTATTTT.